Included here is one T cell receptor (beta chain) sequence, with context. V lost 4 bases and J lost 1; bases outside the gene matches: 5. Germline CDR1 and CDR2: MNHEY and SVGEGT. The CDR3 covers 15 residues. The data originate from a study of blood T cell repertoires in COVID-19. Assay used: immunoSEQ multiplex PCR; TCRdb lists only in-frame clones, some missing. The sample gives approximately 90,000 clones, approximately 90% of which show up once; about 1.7% is in the top ten. Sequencing used peripheral blood. V is TRBV6-2 or TRBV6-3 and J is TRBJ1-2; 8 positions match TRBD1. The clonotype comes from a man aged 55 to 70 with acute or convalescent COVID-19. Here the CDR3 reads CASSLGTGGNYGYTF. CDR3 sequence (DNA): TGTGCCAGCAGTTTAGGGACAGGCGGTAACTATGGCTACACCTTC.